The entry below gives a single T cell receptor (beta chain) sequence along with its context. The antigen is not known. Total RNA input per TCR library was 3,500 to 4,500 ng. UMIs that had a 6-nucleotide sample barcode were put in using template switching. For each CDR3 protein, TCRdb gives one entry from its re-call of the 5' RACE reads, without DNA. Its table records 200,000 to 250,000 distinct CDR3 sequences. This entry belongs to a study of monozygotic twins with inflammatory bowel disease. Overall study results and limits: IBD patients displayed reduced TCRbeta diversity (inverse Simpson) when set against healthy co-twins.

The CDR3 contains 12 residues. Germline-derived CDR1 and CDR2 are WSHSY and SAAADI. The chain uses TRBV10-2 and TRBJ1-2. Sequencing was performed on blood. The origin of this receptor is a human donor with ulcerative colitis or Crohn's disease, or a healthy co-twin of an affected twin (not recorded which). The CDR3 reads CASSGYGDGYIF.